What follows is one TCR beta chain and its context. Antigen unknown. The protocol was immunoSEQ multiplex PCR, while the TCRdb copy is restricted to in-frame clones and leaves out a portion. The sample lists around 19,000 clones, roughly 70% seen once, with 30% to 45% in the top ten. Within the ViraFEST assay, antigen-specific CD4+ T cells underwent expansion with viral peptide pools prior to sequencing. At the end of over 8 days of culture, CD4+ T cells were isolated. Documented for the person is a PCR-confirmed SARS-CoV-2 infection occurring between March and December 2020. The culture medium for roughly 1.9 million PBMC per well included roughly 10 IU/ml IL-2 and 8.5 to 10 ug/ml peptides. This sample was included in a study of vaccination effects on CD4 cells after COVID-19. Study as a whole: Each participant was administered two doses of either the BNT162b2 or the mRNA-1273 vaccine. At 16 days and one week before vaccination, a couple of convalescent patients gave samples. Study observations and caveats: Substantial clonal contraction characterized both infection- and vaccine-induced clones late after vaccination.

V was pared by 2 bases and J by 3 bases, with 15 bases of the junction left unmatched. The length of the CDR3 is 18 residues. The clonotype comes from a human donor who had a prior SARS-CoV-2 infection. Source: CD4+ T cells from PBMCs cultured with a peptide pool, taken before COVID-19 vaccination. The chain recombines TRBV5-3 with TRBJ1-2; 8 bases map to TRBD1. TRBV5-3 is flagged as an ORF with uncertain function. CDR3 DNA sequence: TGTGCCAGAAGCTTATACTCCAGGGGGCACCTAATTTACTATGGCTACACCTTC. This codes for CARSLYSRGHLIYYGYTF.